Following are 28 T cell receptor beta chains from one sample sequenced in a study of blood T cell repertoires in COVID-19. Assay: immunoSEQ multiplex PCR; the TCRdb copy retains only in-frame clones and omits some. The table shows more than 200,000 clones, with roughly 90% occurring only once. The material sequenced was peripheral blood. The receptors stem from a woman aged 40 to 50 who had recovered from COVID-19.

The genes are TRBV6-5 and TRBJ1-3; D gene ambiguous. With 6 bases removed from V and 7 bases from J, the gap between germline ends came to 10 bases. The CDR3 runs to 12 residues. The germline CDR1 and CDR2 sequences are MNHEY and SVGAGI. Here the CDR3 reads CASRTPGNTIYF. CDR3 nucleotides: TGTGCCAGCAGAACACCGGGGAACACCATATATTTT.

V and J are TRBV6-2 or TRBV6-3 and TRBJ2-1; TRBD2 agrees at 8 bases. Germline V gene data show CDR1 as MNHEY and CDR2 as SVGEGT. The CDR3 runs to 18 residues. J was trimmed by 0 bases and V by 2 bases; bases with no gene match: 9. CDR3 region: CASSYPTQRGPSYNEQFF. The CDR3 coding sequence is TGTGCCAGCAGTTACCCGACTCAGCGGGGGCCCTCCTACAATGAGCAGTTCTTC.

The CDR3: CAISGTASEAFF. CDR3 coding DNA: TGTGCCATCAGTGGGACTGCTTCTGAAGCTTTCTTT. V is TRBV10-3 and J is TRBJ1-1; D is ambiguous. This CDR3 has 12 residues. Looked up from germline, CDR1 is ENHRY and CDR2 is SYGVKD. The germline V and J ends were trimmed by 4 bases and 6 bases, with 9 bases remaining between them.

This clone appeared a few times. CDR3 sequence (DNA): TGTGCCAGCAGCCAGGGGTGGAGGAATCAGCCCCAGCATTTT. Its protein product is CASSQGWRNQPQHF. The rearrangement joins TRBV3-1 (or the pseudogene TRBV3-2) to TRBJ1-5; no clear D. The germline V and J ends were trimmed by 3 bases and 4 bases, with 10 bases remaining between them. This CDR3 comprises 14 residues. Germline values: CDR1 LGHDT, CDR2 YNNKEL (reference sequence).

This clone was counted a single time. The J gene is TRBJ2-1, the V gene TRBV29-1; 9 bases line up with TRBD1. The CDR3 totals 12 residues. Trimming at V came to 6 bases and at J to 9 bases, leaving 6 bases not matched to a gene. Germline CDR1 and CDR2: SQVTM and ANQGSEA. The CDR3 is CSVRTGDGEQFF. The CDR3 coding sequence is TGCAGCGTCCGGACAGGGGACGGTGAGCAGTTCTTC.

This clone was seen once. This chain links TRBV13 with TRBJ2-5; tentatively, D is TRBD1 (6 bases). Germline lookup yields CDR1 PRHDT and CDR2 FYEKMQ (reference sequence). V was clipped by 2 bases and J by 5 bases, with 12 bases between them. The CDR3 runs to 14 residues. The CDR3 nucleotides read TGTGCCAGCAGCTTACAAACCACAGGGGAGACCCAGTACTTC. Amino acids: CASSLQTTGETQYF.

The gene calls are TRBV18 and TRBJ2-7, with a weak D call TRBD1 (5 bases). V was pared by 3 bases and J by 6 bases, with 12 bases between. The V gene's germline CDR1 is KGHSH and CDR2 LQKENI. This CDR3 region has 13 residues. The CDR3 DNA reads as TGTGCCAGCTCACCCCTGACAGCGTTCGAGCAGTACTTC. Translating it yields CASSPLTAFEQYF. Filled out from reference TRBV18 and TRBJ2-7, the complete variable domain reads NAGVMQNPRHLVRRRGQEARLRCSPMKGHSHVYWYRQLPEEGLKFMVYLQKENIIDESGMPKERFSAEFPKEGPSILRIQQVVRGDSAAYFCASSPLTAFEQYFGPGTRLTVT.

This clone was detected a few times. The gene calls are TRBV11-2 and TRBJ1-2; TRBD1 aligns across 10 bases. V lost 1 base to trimming and J lost 11 bases; unmatched junction nucleotides: 7. The CDR3 contains 14 residues. Germline V gives CDR1 SGHAT, CDR2 FQNNGV. The CDR3 loop reads CASSLVDRGFRYTF. The CDR3 DNA reads TGTGCCAGCAGCTTAGTGGACAGGGGGTTTAGATACACCTTC.

This chain uses TRBV19 with TRBJ1-2, with TRBD1 matching over 8 bases. Germline lookup yields CDR1 LNHDA and CDR2 SQIVND (reference sequence). V lost 5 bases to trimming and J lost 3 bases; unmatched junction nucleotides: 8. This CDR3 is 15 amino acids long. The CDR3 bases are TGTGCCAGTAGTCCATCTTCGACAGGGGACTATGGCTACACCTTC. Translated: CASSPSSTGDYGYTF.

The CDR3 sequence: CASSVVKGGLAGYNEQFF. In DNA, the CDR3 is TGTGCCAGCAGCGTAGTAAAGGGGGGACTAGCGGGTTACAATGAGCAGTTCTTC. The rearrangement uses TRBV9 and TRBJ2-1; TRBD2 matches at 12 bases. Germline V gene lookup returns CDR1 SGDLS and CDR2 YYNGEE. The CDR3 spans 18 residues. Germline trimming cut 0 bases from V and 4 bases from J; bases unmatched to any gene: 8.

The V gene is TRBV6-1, the J gene TRBJ2-1; weak D call: TRBD2 (5 bases). V lost 3 bases and J lost 5, with 14 bases in between. Germline assignment: CDR1 MNHNS and CDR2 SASEGT. The CDR3 length is 15 residues. This CDR3 is CASSEVGVEHNEQFF. CDR3 nucleotides: TGTGCCAGCAGTGAGGTGGGAGTAGAGCACAATGAGCAGTTCTTC.

The chain joins TRBV7-8 to TRBJ1-6; 7 bases line up with TRBD1. With 6 bases clipped from V and 5 bases from J, the junction kept 10 bases outside the gene matches. The germline V gene has CDR1 SGHVS and CDR2 FQNEAQ. This CDR3 comprises 16 residues. CDR3 amino acids: CASSWKRTGDNSPLHF. CDR3 DNA sequence: TGTGCCAGCAGTTGGAAACGAACAGGGGATAATTCACCCCTCCACTTT.

The chain links TRBV19 to TRBJ2-1; 12 nucleotides align to TRBD2. Germline CDR1 reads LNHDA; CDR2 reads SQIVND (reference sequence). V shed 7 bases and J 10 bases; nucleotides not matched to a gene: 11. This CDR3 has 15 amino acids. The CDR3 DNA reads TGTGCCAGTACACGGACTAGCGGGAACTTAAGGGAGCAGTTCTTC. Protein sequence: CASTRTSGNLREQFF.

V and J are TRBV6-5 and TRBJ2-7; possibly TRBD1 for D (5 bases). V was cut by 0 bases and J by 0 bases, with 9 bases left in between. Germline loops: CDR1 MNHEY, CDR2 SVGAGI. The CDR3 spans 15 residues. The CDR3 loop is CASSYSRQTSYEQYF. The CDR3 DNA follows: TGTGCCAGCAGTTACTCGAGACAGACCTCCTACGAGCAGTACTTC.

The chain combines TRBV30 with TRBJ2-3; TRBD2 aligns across 11 bases. The CDR3 loop spans 14 amino acids. V shed 3 bases, J shed 8 bases, and the junction held 7 bases outside the gene matches. CDR1 GTSNPN and CDR2 SVGIG come from the germline V gene (reference sequence). The CDR3 sequence is CAWRTSGTPGTQYF. The DNA for the CDR3 is TGTGCCTGGAGGACTAGCGGGACGCCAGGTACGCAGTATTTT.

V and J are TRBV2 and TRBJ2-5, with 7 positions matching TRBD2. With 10 bases clipped from V and 4 bases from J, the junction kept 15 bases outside the gene matches. This CDR3 has 15 residues. Germline lookup yields CDR1 SNHLY and CDR2 FYNNEI. This CDR3 is CAIPNLGRELETQYF. The CDR3 DNA sequence: TGTGCCATCCCAAACCTGGGGCGGGAGTTAGAGACCCAGTACTTC.

The rearrangement uses TRBV30 and TRBJ2-3; 9 positions agree with TRBD2. Germline lookup yields CDR1 GTSNPN and CDR2 SVGIG (reference sequence). This CDR3 spans 15 amino acids. V gave up 2 bases and J gave up 0 bases; unmatched junction bases: 3. Here the CDR3 DNA reads TGTGCCTGGAGTTTAACTAGCGGGAGCACAGATACGCAGTATTTT. Translated, it gives CAWSLTSGSTDTQYF.

J is TRBJ1-2 and V is TRBV7-2, with 7 nucleotides matching TRBD1. Trimming at V came to 1 base and at J to 3 bases, leaving 11 bases not matched to a gene. There are 17 residues in the CDR3. The germline CDR1 and CDR2 sequences are SGHTA and FQGNSA. The CDR3 bases are TGTGCCAGCAGCTTAGGGGTTTGGGCAGGGGGTGACTATGGCTACACCTTC. Protein: CASSLGVWAGGDYGYTF.

The chain is built from TRBV29-1 and TRBJ1-2, with D uncertain. Germline V gives CDR1 SQVTM, CDR2 ANQGSEA. With 7 bases removed from V and 1 base from J, the gap between germline ends came to 7 bases. CDR3 length equals 11 residues. This CDR3 is CSATDNYGYTF. The CDR3, as DNA: TGCAGCGCAACAGATAACTATGGCTACACCTTC.

The chain is built from TRBV19 and TRBJ2-3; 7 bases line up with TRBD2. The CDR3 runs to 15 residues. The germline V gene encodes CDR1 LNHDA and CDR2 SQIVND (reference sequence). V was pared by 4 bases and J by 5 bases, with 9 bases of the junction left unmatched. CDR3 in DNA: TGTGCCAGTAGTAGCACCGGGACTAAGGGAGATACGCAGTATTTT. It yields the protein CASSSTGTKGDTQYF.

In its sample, this clone was seen a few times. J is TRBJ1-1 and V is TRBV5-1; a weak D match, TRBD1 (5 bases). This CDR3 region has 15 residues. Deletions cut 0 bases from V and 5 bases from J, with 14 bases between. The V gene's germline CDR1 is SGHRS and CDR2 YFSETQ. The CDR3 sequence is CASSLALGGRTEAFF. The CDR3 coding sequence is TGCGCCAGCAGCTTGGCCCTCGGGGGGAGGACTGAAGCTTTCTTT. Using reference TRBV5-1 and TRBJ1-1 for the parts outside the CDR3, the full variable domain is KAGVTQTPRYLIKTRGQQVTLSCSPISGHRSVSWYQQTPGQGLQFLFEYFSETQRNKGNFPGRFSGRQFSNSRSEMNVSTLELGDSALYLCASSLALGGRTEAFFGQGTRLTVV.

The chain links TRBV6-2 or TRBV6-3 to TRBJ2-3, with D perhaps TRBD2 (5 bases). In germline, CDR1 is MNHEY, CDR2 SVGEGT. The CDR3 is made up of 15 amino acids. Trimming stripped 6 bases from V and 4 bases from J, with 17 bases between. Here the CDR3 reads CASSPRGVRADTQYF. DNA for the CDR3: TGTGCCAGCAGCCCCCGGGGTGTGCGGGCAGATACGCAGTATTTT.

This sequence joins TRBV6-2 or TRBV6-3 and TRBJ2-2; 11 bases are shared with TRBD2. CDR1 and CDR2 (germline): MNHEY, SVGEGT. V lost 5 bases to trimming and J lost 5 bases; unmatched junction nucleotides: 7. The CDR3 is 16 amino acids. CDR3 in DNA: TGTGCCAGCAGTACCTCTAGCGGGAGGAGGACCGGGGAGCTGTTTTTT. Amino acids: CASSTSSGRRTGELFF.

The sample holds a few counts of this clone. The rearrangement joins TRBV5-1 to TRBJ1-2; D remains ambiguous. Germline V gene sequence: CDR1 SGHRS, CDR2 YFSETQ. With 3 bases removed from V and 0 bases from J, the gap between germline ends came to 9 bases. The CDR3 covers 14 residues. CDR3 coding DNA: TGCGCCAGCAGCTCCCGGGATCCTAACTATGGCTACACCTTC. Its translation: CASSSRDPNYGYTF.

This clone turned up a few times. V is TRBV30 and J is TRBJ2-6, with 9 positions matching TRBD1. Unmatched junction bases numbered 10, after V lost 1 base and J lost 0 bases. CDR1 and CDR2 (germline): GTSNPN, SVGIG (reference sequence). The CDR3 is 19 residues long. The CDR3 sequence: CAWSAIGTGKYSGANVLTF. The CDR3 bases are TGTGCCTGGAGTGCCATAGGGACAGGGAAGTACTCTGGGGCCAACGTCCTGACTTTC.

V is TRBV5-8 and J is TRBJ2-3; D possibly corresponds to TRBD2 (6 bases). This CDR3 comprises 14 residues. CDR1 SGHTS and CDR2 YDEGEE come from the germline V gene. Trimming removed 4 bases from V and 1 base from J, with 10 bases in between. The CDR3 region is CASSGGLGTDTQYF. In DNA, the CDR3 is TGTGCCAGCAGCGGGGGACTCGGCACAGATACGCAGTATTTT. The complete variable domain, with remaining parts taken from reference TRBV5-8 and TRBJ2-3, reads EAGVTQSPTHLIKTRGQQATLRCSPISGHTSVYWYQQALGLGLQFLLWYDEGEERNRGNFPPRFSGRQFPNYSSELNVNALELEDSALYLCASSGGLGTDTQYFGPGTRLTVL.

The gene calls are TRBV12-3 or TRBV12-4 and TRBJ1-2; 10 bases match TRBD1. This CDR3 has 13 amino acids. J lost 6 bases, V lost 5 bases, and 3 bases had no gene match. CDR3 loop: CASSAGTGDGYTF. The CDR3 DNA sequence: TGTGCCAGCAGTGCAGGGACAGGGGATGGCTACACCTTC.

Written as DNA, the CDR3 is TGTGCCAGCGCCATAAGACCCGGGGGGACCCAGTACTTC. Encoded protein: CASAIRPGGTQYF. The chain links TRBV19 to TRBJ2-5; tentative D call: TRBD2 (6 bases). Between the trimmed V and J ends, which lost 9 bases and 7 bases, there was a span of 18 bases. The CDR3 has 13 amino acids. Germline V gene data show CDR1 as LNHDA and CDR2 as SQIVND (reference sequence).